This entry features one TCR beta chain sequence. The CDR3 is made up of 16 amino acids. Losses at the gene ends were 2 bases for V and 2 bases for J; bases not matched to a gene: 6. Germline-derived CDR1 and CDR2 are MNHNY and SVGAGI (reference sequence). PCR involved 60 Vbeta and 13 Jbeta primers. Repertoires were generated with immunoSEQ multiplex PCR, while TCRdb's copy carries only in-frame clones and drops some. The sample contains more than 80,000 clones, less than 70% of which appear only once. This sample stems from a study of cytomegalovirus exposure and HLA in healthy donors. The genes are TRBV6-6 and TRBJ1-5, with 7 bases matching TRBD1. The receptor was derived from a man in his fifties in good health and CMV-seronegative. Sequenced material: PBMCs. CDR3 sequence reads: CASSYPGTAGNQPQHF. The CDR3 DNA reads as TGTGCCAGCAGTTACCCCGGGACAGCGGGCAATCAGCCCCAGCATTTT.